A selection of T cell receptor beta chains follows, all from one sample in a study of cytomegalovirus exposure and HLA in healthy donors. The protocol was immunoSEQ multiplex PCR, while the TCRdb copy is restricted to in-frame clones and leaves out a portion. The data show 180,000 or so clones, with around 79% seen just once and 5% to 7% held by the top ten. The sample comprised PBMCs. The source is a middle-aged man in good health and CMV-seropositive. CDR3s include the opening cysteine and the closing phenylalanine or tryptophan. The D gene is left open where the match is weak. Clone size appears in some rows only: once, few, many, or a class for an expanded clone.

TRBJ1-3 . 13 TRBV10-3 . CASNGGTGNTIYF TGTGCCTCCAACGGGGGGACTGGAAACACCATATATTTT
TRBJ2-1 . 17 TRBV4-2 . CASSPPSLSRDYNEQFF TGTGCCAGCAGCCCACCTTCTCTCTCACGGGACTACAATGAGCAGTTCTTC
TRBJ2-7 . 14 TRBV9 . CASSPGDRNHEQYF TGTGCCAGCAGTCCGGGGGATAGAAACCACGAGCAGTACTTC
TRBJ2-7 . 11 TRBV5-6 . CASRRQSEQYF TGTGCCAGCAGACGACAGAGCGAGCAGTACTTC
TRBJ1-1 . 15 TRBV5-4 . CASSELQGMNTEAFF TGTGCCAGCAGCGAATTGCAGGGGATGAACACTGAAGCTTTCTTT
TRBJ2-1 TRBD2 15 TRBV6-6 . CASSEGLAGEVWQFF TGTGCCAGCAGCGAAGGACTAGCGGGAGAGGTCTGGCAGTTCTTC
TRBJ1-3 . 15 TRBV30 . CAWSVLQARGNTIYF TGTGCCTGGAGTGTACTGCAGGCGCGTGGAAACACCATATATTTT
TRBJ1-1 TRBD1 16 TRBV5-1 . CASSLKGDRGSPEAFF TGCGCCAGCAGCTTGAAGGGAGACAGGGGCTCCCCTGAAGCTTTCTTT
TRBJ2-1 TRBD1 19 TRBV28 once CASSFTRTYRQGRSNEQFF TGTGCCAGCAGTTTTACAAGAACCTACCGACAGGGGAGGTCCAATGAGCAGTTCTTC
TRBJ1-5 TRBD1 13 TRBV7-8 once CASSRDRDQPQHF TGTGCCAGCAGCCGGGACAGGGATCAGCCCCAGCATTTT
TRBJ2-5 . 15 TRBV5-1 . CASSVATPSAETQYF TGCGCCAGCAGCGTCGCCACCCCTAGCGCCGAGACCCAGTACTTC
TRBJ2-7 . 15 TRBV5-5 . CASSLVSGPFYEQYF TGTGCCAGCAGCTTAGTCAGCGGGCCATTCTACGAGCAGTACTTC
TRBJ2-3 . 14 TRBV9 . CASSVAGEADTQYF TGTGCCAGCAGCGTAGCGGGAGAGGCAGATACGCAGTATTTT
TRBJ1-1 . 11 TRBV6-5 . CASSYSGRAFF TGTGCCAGCAGTTACAGCGGGAGGGCTTTCTTT
TRBJ1-4 TRBD1 14 TRBV11-3 . CASSVRGANEKLFF TGTGCCAGCAGCGTCAGGGGGGCTAATGAAAAACTGTTTTTT
TRBJ1-4 . 14 TRBV19 many CASSNPGLHEKLFF TGTGCCAGTAGTAATCCAGGACTCCATGAAAAACTGTTTTTT
TRBJ2-7 . 14 TRBV5-8 . CASSLKWRFPEQYF TGTGCCAGCAGCTTGAAGTGGCGGTTTCCCGAGCAGTACTTC
TRBJ1-6 . 12 TRBV2 . CASSISGETLHF TGTGCCAGCAGCATCTCAGGGGAGACCCTCCACTTT
TRBJ2-1 TRBD1 13 TRBV4-1 . CASSQLDRGEQFF TGCGCCAGCAGCCAACTGGACAGGGGGGAGCAGTTCTTC
TRBJ2-7 TRBD1 15 TRBV2 . CASRRGTGVSYEQYF TGTGCCAGCAGGAGGGGGACAGGGGTTTCCTACGAGCAGTACTTC
TRBJ2-1 TRBD1 15 TRBV27 . CASSLRQGAVGEQFF TGTGCCAGCAGTTTACGGCAGGGGGCAGTTGGTGAGCAGTTCTTC
TRBJ2-7 . 12 TRBV7-9 few CASTFGSYEQYF TGTGCCAGCACCTTTGGTAGTTACGAGCAGTACTTC
TRBJ2-5 . 15 TRBV11-3 few CASSLDRDPQETQYF TGTGCCAGCAGCTTAGACAGGGATCCCCAAGAGACCCAGTACTTC
TRBJ2-5 . 13 TRBV7-8 . CATTGRRVETQYF TGTGCCACGACAGGGAGGAGGGTGGAGACCCAGTACTTC